This T cell receptor beta chain comes out of a study of T cell repertoires in cytomegalovirus infection. Whole-study results and caveats: The study identified carriers of CMV plus the relevant HLA from cumulative public TCR beta family frequency.

In TCRdb, the reads were re-called with MiXCR into one record per CDR3 protein. The sample holds 200,000 to 300,000 distinct CDR3 sequences, roughly 13% seen once. Trimming stripped 0 bases from V and 1 base from J, with 7 bases between. This CDR3 comprises 14 residues. Germline CDR1 SEHNR, CDR2 FQNEAQ (reference sequence). Of note for this clonotype: Its antigen remains unknown.

The receptor was isolated from a human donor in good health (CMV status not recorded). Some clones in this sample may be carry-over from other donors' samples. The chain couples TRBV7-9 to TRBJ2-7; TRBD1 might be the D (5 bases). Material for sequencing was PBMCs. In DNA form, the CDR3 reads TGTGCCAGCAGCTTAGCGACAGTGTCCTACGAGCAGTACTTC. Its protein is CASSLATVSYEQYF.